This TCR beta chain stems from a study of T-cell reconstitution after alpha-beta-depleted transplantation in children. Preparation of the TCRbeta library was carried out with unique molecular identifiers. TCRdb reprocessed the PCR reads via MiXCR and lists one record per CDR3 protein. This repertoire shows a few hundred thousand distinct CDR3 sequences, 5.5% to 7% found once; its top ten account for about 6%. In the case of this clonotype: Its antigen is as yet unknown.

With 5 bases removed from V and 2 bases from J, the gap between germline ends came to 15 bases. There are 16 residues in the CDR3. Study results and limitations: The origin of high day-60 TCRbeta diversity in some patients lay in surviving recipient T cells and thymic progenitors.

Sequencing was performed on PBMCs, taken before TCRalphabeta/CD19-depleted stem cell transplant. The receptor comes from a boy younger than 10 with acute lymphoblastic leukemia, due to receive a stem cell transplant. V is TRBV12-3 or TRBV12-4 and J is TRBJ1-4; D possibly corresponds to TRBD1 (6 bases). CDR3 coding DNA: TGTGCCAGCAGTCCAGGGGATTGGGGGACTAATGAAAAACTGTTTTTT. Translating it yields CASSPGDWGTNEKLFF.